This T cell receptor (beta chain) was recovered during a study of regulatory T cells in long-lasting Graves disease. General study findings and limits: Persistent disease was associated with favored TRBV28 usage and with favored use of TRBJ1-2 and TRBJ2-5.

The germline V gene has CDR1 MNHEY and CDR2 SMNVEV (reference sequence). This CDR3 region has 13 residues. Time point given: persistent/refractory GD, antithyroid drugs over 5 years with positive TRAb. There was RNA extracted from PBMCs, and the TCR library was made from it. In Xi'an, China, an endocrinology department was the source of patients. Arm-PCR of CDR3 regions and iRepertoire HTBI primers were used to build TCR beta libraries. MiXCR was run by TCRdb on the multiplex PCR reads, yielding one entry per CDR3 protein. The table records fewer than 550,000 distinct CDR3 sequences, 20% to 25% of them present only once. Worth noting for this clonotype: Its specificity is not known. The junction shows a germline mismatch at one end, possibly a read error.

The specimen was peripheral blood mononuclear cells (PBMCs), collected when the disease was refractory, from a patient treated with antithyroid drugs. This receptor was taken from a female donor with Graves disease. This chain links TRBV27 with TRBJ1-6; D perhaps matches TRBD1 (6 bases). This chain's CDR3 is CASSPTGNSPPHF. The CDR3 coding sequence is TGTGCCAGCAGTCCCACAGGGAATTCACCCCCCCACTTT.